The T cell receptor beta chain described here comes from a study of blood T cell repertoires in COVID-19. Study at large: The study drew acute and convalescent COVID-19 samples from the United States, Italy and Spain.

With 4 bases removed from V and 5 bases from J, the gap between germline ends came to 20 bases. Looked up from germline, CDR1 is LNHDA and CDR2 is SQIVND (reference sequence). CDR3 length: 17 residues. In the authors' workflow: Reference gene primer amplification in the assay estimated nucleated cell counts. Sequencing was performed with immunoSEQ multiplex PCR; in TCRdb, only in-frame clones are kept and a portion is missing. V and J calls and clone size are as listed in that table; D and trimming were resolved from the DNA. Altogether a few hundred thousand clones are present, approximately 86% being singletons, with the ten largest covering approximately 2%.

The sample taken for sequencing was peripheral blood. This sequence was found in a man younger than 35 with active or convalescent COVID-19. This sequence joins TRBV19 and TRBJ2-2; D possibly corresponds to TRBD2 (6 bases). The CDR3 DNA sequence: TGTGCCAGTAGTACCCCCCGGGAGTCAATTATTACCGGGGAGCTGTTTTTT. Amino acids: CASSTPRESIITGELFF. Looking up the rest from reference TRBV19 and TRBJ2-2 gives the full variable domain: DGGITQSPKYLFRKEGQNVTLSCEQNLNHDAMYWYRQDPGQGLRLIYYSQIVNDFQKGDIAEGYSVSREKKESFPLTVTSAQKNPTAFYLCASSTPRESIITGELFFGEGSRLTVL.